This T cell receptor beta chain was identified in a study of shared clonotypes between healthy human individuals. Assay used: immunoSEQ multiplex PCR; TCRdb lists only in-frame clones, some missing. This table holds about 1.5 million clones, around 98% found once. Per germline, CDR1 SNHLY and CDR2 FYNNEI. Trimming shortened V by 7 bases and J by 7 bases, and 13 bases separated the two germline ends. The CDR3 contains 13 residues. This sequence was found in a man aged 25-40 years in good health. The material sequenced was naive CD4+ T cells sorted from blood. As to subset: CD45RA+ positively selected. The chain links TRBV2 to TRBJ1-4; TRBD1 might be the D (6 bases). This CDR3 reads CASTRRTVEKLFF. DNA of the CDR3: TGTGCCAGCACCCGGCGGACAGTTGAAAAACTGTTTTTT.